This T cell receptor beta chain was identified during a study of cytomegalovirus exposure and HLA in healthy donors. The study ran its PCR with 60 Vbeta and 13 Jbeta primers. Method: immunoSEQ multiplex PCR; TCRdb's copy keeps in-frame clones and lacks some. Seen here are about 81,000 clones, 85% to 90% observed once, and the top ten hold about 2.5%. Germline V gives CDR1 SNHLY, CDR2 FYNNEI. The CDR3 spans 13 residues. V was cut by 4 bases and J by 8 bases, with 12 bases left in between. Regarding this clone: Its target is unknown.

Findings and caveats of the study: An ancestry cluster, one associated with Asian ancestry, reportedly showed fewer N-insertions than the approximately 700-donor mean in a later analysis. Being productive about 87% or about 30% of the time was typical of most TCR beta V segments in an earlier analysis. Later analysis revealed greater clonal expansion in HLA-associated TCR beta chains than in equally common others.

The genes are TRBV2 and TRBJ2-1, with D perhaps matching TRBD2 (6 bases). Material for sequencing was PBMCs. The sequence was obtained from a man younger than 35 in good health and CMV-seronegative. DNA for the CDR3: TGTGCCAGCAGTGTTTCGGGGGAGTATGAGCAGTTCTTC. As protein: CASSVSGEYEQFF. Based on the CDR3 plus reference TRBV2 and TRBJ2-1, the full variable domain is EPEVTQTPSHQVTQMGQEVILRCVPISNHLYFYWYRQILGQKVEFLVSFYNNEISEKSEIFDDQFSVERPDGSNFTLKIRSTKLEDSAMYFCASSVSGEYEQFFGPGTRLTVL.